These T cell receptor beta chains were read from a single sample in a study of blood T cell repertoires in COVID-19. The table came from immunoSEQ multiplex PCR; TCRdb's copy has only in-frame clones and leaves some out. The data show 200,000 to 250,000 clones, with approximately 87% seen just once and approximately 3.3% held by the top ten. The specimen sequenced was PBMCs or T cells enriched from blood (not recorded which). The receptor source for this set is a woman aged 45-60 years in a cohort exposed to, infected with or recovered from COVID-19 (not recorded which). The CDR3 runs from the conserved cysteine through the conserved F or W. A D gene is named only where the DNA matches it firmly. Clone size is stated in some rows and not others, as once, few, many or a class when expanded.

size: once
D: NA
V: TRBV10-3
J: TRBJ2-7
DNA: TGTGCCATCCGCGGAACTGAGCGCTGGCAGTACTTC
CDR3: CAIRGTERWQYF

size: NA
D: TRBD1
V: TRBV27
J: TRBJ1-3
DNA: TGTGCCAGCAGTTTAACGGGCAAAGGGGGGACAGGGAAAAACACCATATATTTT
CDR3: CASSLTGKGGTGKNTIYF

size: NA
D: NA
V: TRBV5-1
J: TRBJ2-4
DNA: TGCGCCAGCAGCTTAACTAGTGGTGACATTCAGTACTTC
CDR3: CASSLTSGDIQYF

size: NA
D: TRBD1
V: TRBV11-3
J: TRBJ1-3
DNA: TGTGCCAGCAGCTTGGGACAGAGTGGAAACACCATATATTTT
CDR3: CASSLGQSGNTIYF

size: once
D: TRBD1
V: TRBV5-1
J: TRBJ1-6
DNA: TGCGCCAGCAGCTCTAGGACAGGGGGGCCACCCCTCCACTTT
CDR3: CASSSRTGGPPLHF

size: NA
D: NA
V: TRBV10-1
J: TRBJ2-1
DNA: TGCGCCAGCAGTGAGGTGGCCGACAATGAGCAGTTCTTC
CDR3: CASSEVADNEQFF

size: NA
D: NA
V: TRBV6-4
J: TRBJ1-2
DNA: TGTGCCAGCAGGCTTCTTCAGGGAGGGCTGGACTATGGCTACACCTTC
CDR3: CASRLLQGGLDYGYTF

size: NA
D: NA
V: TRBV3-1/TRBV3-2
J: TRBJ1-6
DNA: TGTGCCAGCAAGGCGGGAAATTCACCCCTCCACTTT
CDR3: CASKAGNSPLHF

size: NA
D: NA
V: TRBV7-7
J: TRBJ2-3
DNA: TGTGCTAGCAGCTTAACCCCTGCGGGCACAGATACGCAGTATTTT
CDR3: CASSLTPAGTDTQYF

size: NA
D: NA
V: TRBV7-3
J: TRBJ1-1
DNA: TGTGCCAGCAGCTTGGAAACAGCGGGCACTGAAGCTTTCTTT
CDR3: CASSLETAGTEAFF

size: NA
D: NA
V: TRBV7-6
J: TRBJ2-5
DNA: TGTGCCAGCAGCTTAAGTTTAGCTCAAGAGACCCAGTACTTC
CDR3: CASSLSLAQETQYF

size: NA
D: TRBD2
V: TRBV9
J: TRBJ2-3
DNA: TGTGCCAGCACCGCCACTAGCGGGGTTAGCACAGATACGCAGTATTTT
CDR3: CASTATSGVSTDTQYF

size: NA
D: NA
V: TRBV29-1
J: TRBJ1-1
DNA: TGCAGCCTCGGTTTAGCAGTCGGGGAAGCTTTCTTT
CDR3: CSLGLAVGEAFF

size: NA
D: NA
V: TRBV5-1
J: TRBJ1-1
DNA: TGCGCCAGCAGGGAGGACGGGAACACTGAAGCTTTCTTT
CDR3: CASREDGNTEAFF

size: NA
D: NA
V: TRBV29-1
J: TRBJ2-2
DNA: TGCAGCGCCTTGTGGGGGGGCAACACCGGGGAGCTGTTTTTT
CDR3: CSALWGGNTGELFF

size: NA
D: NA
V: TRBV5-1
J: TRBJ2-3
DNA: TGCGCCAGCAGCTTGAGAGGGTCGGTTGGGGATACGCAGTATTTT
CDR3: CASSLRGSVGDTQYF

size: NA
D: NA
V: TRBV19
J: TRBJ1-2
DNA: TGTGCCAGTACCAAGACAGGCAGTCTGATTTATGGCTACACCTTC
CDR3: CASTKTGSLIYGYTF

size: few
D: NA
V: TRBV9
J: TRBJ1-4
DNA: TGTGCCAGCAGCGTGGACAGCTCTCTGGGGTTAGAAAAACTGTTTTTT
CDR3: CASSVDSSLGLEKLFF

size: NA
D: TRBD1
V: TRBV29-1
J: TRBJ2-1
DNA: TGCAGCGTTGGGACAGGGGCGGTTGAGCAGTTCTTC
CDR3: CSVGTGAVEQFF

size: few
D: NA
V: TRBV2
J: TRBJ1-3
DNA: TGTGCCAGCCTTGGACAGCCTCTAACCTCTGGAAACACCATATATTTT
CDR3: CASLGQPLTSGNTIYF

size: NA
D: NA
V: TRBV11-2
J: TRBJ1-2
DNA: TGTGCCAGCAGCTTTTCTGGGGGCGCAATTAACTATGGCTACACCTTC
CDR3: CASSFSGGAINYGYTF

size: few
D: NA
V: TRBV19
J: TRBJ1-4
DNA: TGTGCCAGTAGTATTCCGCGGGGCATTACTAATGAAAAACTGTTTTTT
CDR3: CASSIPRGITNEKLFF

size: NA
D: TRBD1
V: TRBV18
J: TRBJ1-1
DNA: TGTGCCAGCTCACCTACAGGGGGCGCTGGTAGGGAAGCTTTCTTT
CDR3: CASSPTGGAGREAFF

size: NA
D: NA
V: TRBV27
J: TRBJ1-1
DNA: TGTGCCAGCAGTTCCCCGGGACGGCGGGAGACTGAAGCTTTCTTT
CDR3: CASSSPGRRETEAFF